This T cell receptor beta chain was obtained from a study of shared clonotypes between healthy human individuals. This CDR3 is 15 amino acids long. The germline V and J ends were trimmed by 0 bases and 0 bases, with 7 bases remaining between them. Germline V gives CDR1 SGDLS, CDR2 YYNGEE. In the study's own analysis: Quality scores were absent from the junction-only immunoSEQ sequences, so filtering differed. Assay used: immunoSEQ multiplex PCR; TCRdb lists only in-frame clones, some missing. The V and J calls and clone size were taken over from that table, and D and trimming were inferred from the DNA. The profile shows around 1,000,000 clones, about 80% of them singletons. HIV-negative, healthy adults without recent acute infections or vaccinations were the donors.

The V gene is TRBV9, the J gene TRBJ1-3; D unresolved. This TCR derives from a man younger than 30 in good health. Some clones in this sample may be carry-over from other donors' samples. The sample taken for sequencing was memory CD4+ T cells from PBMCs. Subset here: CD45RA-negative fraction. CDR3 loop: CASSVDGYSGNTIYF. The CDR3 nucleotides are TGTGCCAGCAGCGTAGACGGGTACTCTGGAAACACCATATATTTT.